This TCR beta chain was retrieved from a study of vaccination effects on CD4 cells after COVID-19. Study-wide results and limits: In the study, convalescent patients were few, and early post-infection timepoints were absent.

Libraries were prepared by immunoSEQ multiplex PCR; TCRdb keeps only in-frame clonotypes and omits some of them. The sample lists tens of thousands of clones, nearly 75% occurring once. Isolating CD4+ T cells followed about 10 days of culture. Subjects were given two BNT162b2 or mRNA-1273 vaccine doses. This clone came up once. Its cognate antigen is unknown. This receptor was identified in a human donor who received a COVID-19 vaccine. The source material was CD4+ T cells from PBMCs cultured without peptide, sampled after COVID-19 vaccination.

Here the CDR3 reads CASSLYTENTEAFF. As DNA, the CDR3 is TGTGCCAGCAGCTTATATACGGAGAACACTGAAGCTTTCTTT. The genes are TRBV13 and TRBJ1-1, with D unclear. Germline CDR1 is PRHDT and CDR2 is FYEKMQ (reference sequence). V was shortened by 2 bases and J by 1 base, with 8 bases between the two germline ends. The CDR3 runs 14 residues.